The 27 T cell receptor beta chains presented below share a single source sample, sequenced in a study of blood T cell repertoires in COVID-19. Sequencing used immunoSEQ multiplex PCR; TCRdb keeps in-frame clones, though not all of them. The table shows under 150,000 clones, with 75% to 80% occurring only once. What was sequenced was PBMCs or T cells enriched from blood (not recorded which). The source is a woman between 50 and 59 years old who had recovered from COVID-19.

V is TRBV18 and J is TRBJ2-5; TRBD1 is a possible D gene (5 bases). The ends were cut back, 2 bases at V and 9 bases at J, with 13 bases in the middle. The CDR3 has 13 residues. Per the germline V gene, CDR1 is KGHSH and CDR2 is LQKENI. CDR3 protein: CASSPEGVVAQYF. In DNA, the CDR3 is TGTGCCAGCTCACCAGAAGGGGTAGTGGCCCAGTACTTC. Full variable domain (rest looked up from reference TRBV18 and TRBJ2-5): NAGVMQNPRHLVRRRGQEARLRCSPMKGHSHVYWYRQLPEEGLKFMVYLQKENIIDESGMPKERFSAEFPKEGPSILRIQQVVRGDSAAYFCASSPEGVVAQYFGPGTRLLVL.

The chain combines TRBV23-1 with TRBJ1-4, with TRBD1 matching 10 bases. TRBV23-1 is placed among ORFs of uncertain function. J was trimmed by 7 bases and V by 7 bases; bases with no gene match: 12. CDR3 size: 16 residues. The CDR3 region is CASNWSDRDRGEKLFF. CDR3 coding DNA: TGCGCCAGCAATTGGTCGGACCGGGACAGGGGTGAAAAACTGTTTTTT.

By frequency in the sample, this clone is medium-sized. The chain carries TRBV5-8 and TRBJ2-3; 10 bases map to TRBD2. Trimming at V came to 3 bases and at J to 1 base, leaving 5 bases not matched to a gene. Germline values: CDR1 SGHTS, CDR2 YDEGEE. The CDR3 runs 16 residues. The CDR3 DNA reads as TGTGCCAGCAGCTCCCGACTAGCGGGTGGCACAGATACGCAGTATTTT. Translating gives CASSSRLAGGTDTQYF. The full variable domain, in which reference TRBV5-8 and TRBJ2-3 provide the parts outside the CDR3, is EAGVTQSPTHLIKTRGQQATLRCSPISGHTSVYWYQQALGLGLQFLLWYDEGEERNRGNFPPRFSGRQFPNYSSELNVNALELEDSALYLCASSSRLAGGTDTQYFGPGTRLTVL.

The rearrangement links TRBV6-5 to TRBJ1-6; no firm D call. The V and J ends lost 10 bases and 7 bases respectively, with 17 bases between them. CDR1 MNHEY and CDR2 SVGAGI come from the germline V gene. CDR3 length equals 14 residues. CDR3 protein: CATSSGKSNSPLHF. As DNA, the CDR3 is TGTGCCACAAGCTCGGGGAAATCAAATTCACCCCTCCACTTT.

This chain uses TRBV6-4 with TRBJ2-2; TRBD1 matches 7 bases. The CDR3 runs to 14 residues. Germline loops: CDR1 MRHNA, CDR2 SNTAGT. Germline trimming cut 9 bases from V and 3 bases from J; bases unmatched to any gene: 7. The CDR3 loop is CARTTGRDTGELFF. Written as DNA, the CDR3 is TGTGCCAGGACGACAGGGCGGGACACCGGGGAGCTGTTTTTT.

V is TRBV10-2 and J is TRBJ2-2; 13 bases match TRBD2. The V and J ends lost 6 bases and 5 bases, in that order; junction bases with no gene match: 6. This CDR3 is built from 16 residues. CDR1 is WSHSY, CDR2 SAAADI, per germline. The CDR3 sequence is CASRLAGGPRTGELFF. The CDR3 DNA reads TGCGCCAGCAGACTAGCGGGAGGGCCGAGGACCGGGGAGCTGTTTTTT.

A single count supports this clone. The genes are TRBV15 and TRBJ1-6; TRBD1 aligns across 7 bases. Germline CDR1 reads LNHNV; CDR2 reads YYDKDF (reference sequence). The CDR3 has 16 residues. Trimming removed 4 bases from V and 7 bases from J; junction bases left unmatched: 10. CDR3 sequence: CATSTSDRRGNSPLHF. The DNA of the CDR3 is TGTGCCACCAGCACCTCGGACAGGCGGGGAAATTCACCCCTCCACTTT. Full variable domain (remainder filled in from reference TRBV15 and TRBJ1-6): DAMVIQNPRYQVTQFGKPVTLSCSQTLNHNVMYWYQQKSSQAPKLLFHYYDKDFNNEADTPDNFQSRRPNTSFCFLDIRSPGLGDTAMYLCATSTSDRRGNSPLHFGNGTRLTVT.

V is TRBV29-1 and J is TRBJ2-1; 7 bases match TRBD2. This CDR3 is built from 13 residues. With 6 bases clipped from V and 6 bases from J, the junction kept 8 bases outside the gene matches. CDR1 SQVTM and CDR2 ANQGSEA come from the germline V gene. CDR3 residues: CSVRRESGNEQFF. CDR3 nucleotides: TGCAGCGTCCGGCGGGAGTCTGGCAATGAGCAGTTCTTC.

The rearrangement joins TRBV5-1 to TRBJ2-5, with TRBD2 identical over 10 bases. Germline CDR1 SGHRS, CDR2 YFSETQ. V was clipped by 1 base and J by 7 bases; unmatched bases: 13. The CDR3 consists of 17 residues. The CDR3 region has the DNA TGCGCCAGCAGCTTGTCTAGCGGGGGCCATACCTCCGGGACCCAGTACTTC. Translation gives CASSLSSGGHTSGTQYF. The variable domain in full, with the rest retrieved from reference TRBV5-1 and TRBJ2-5, is KAGVTQTPRYLIKTRGQQVTLSCSPISGHRSVSWYQQTPGQGLQFLFEYFSETQRNKGNFPGRFSGRQFSNSRSEMNVSTLELGDSALYLCASSLSSGGHTSGTQYFGPGTRLLVL.

The CDR3 sequence is CASSFWTLTGELFF. The CDR3, as DNA: TGTGCCAGCAGTTTCTGGACTCTCACCGGGGAGCTGTTTTTT. This chain connects TRBV28 to TRBJ2-2; TRBD2 might be the D (5 bases). The CDR3 has 14 amino acids. Germline V gene data show CDR1 as MDHEN and CDR2 as SYDVKM. V lost 3 bases and J lost 4, with 9 bases in between. The variable domain in full, with the rest retrieved from reference TRBV28 and TRBJ2-2, is DVKVTQSSRYLVKRTGEKVFLECVQDMDHENMFWYRQDPGLGLRLIYFSYDVKMKEKGDIPEGYSVSREKKERFSLILESASTNQTSMYLCASSFWTLTGELFFGEGSRLTVL.

The gene calls are TRBV19 and TRBJ1-2, with a weak D call TRBD1 (5 bases). Looked up from germline, CDR1 is LNHDA and CDR2 is SQIVND (reference sequence). V lost 6 bases to trimming and J lost 7 bases, with 15 bases between them. CDR3 length: 13 residues. The CDR3 protein is CASRPRGSGGYTF. For the CDR3, the DNA is TGTGCCAGTAGACCTCGGGGGTCTGGTGGCTACACCTTC.

The chain has TRBV28 and TRBJ1-6; TRBD1 aligns across 9 bases. The CDR3 spans 14 residues. V gave up 5 bases and J gave up 14 bases; unmatched junction bases: 10. From germline, CDR1 is MDHEN and CDR2 SYDVKM. In DNA form, the CDR3 reads TGTGCCAGCAGTGTGGGACAGGGCCCCCCCACCCTCCACTTT. Protein sequence: CASSVGQGPPTLHF.

Only one count was recorded for this clone. The V and J genes are TRBV6-5 and TRBJ1-2; 10 bases line up with TRBD1. Germline values: CDR1 MNHEY, CDR2 SVGAGI. This CDR3 has 14 amino acids. With 4 bases clipped from V and 4 bases from J, the junction kept 3 bases outside the gene matches. CDR3 sequence reads: CASSSRTGGYGYTF. The CDR3 bases are TGTGCCAGCAGTTCCCGGACAGGGGGCTATGGCTACACCTTC.

In its sample, this clone was seen once. The chain recombines TRBV11-3 with TRBJ2-1; 12 bases align to TRBD2. The CDR3 is 15 residues long. Germline lookup yields CDR1 SGHNT and CDR2 YENEEA. The ends lost 3 bases at V and 6 bases at J; junction bases unmatched: 3. DNA of the CDR3: TGTGCCAGCAGCTTTACTAGCGGGGGGTTCAATGAGCAGTTCTTC. It codes for CASSFTSGGFNEQFF.

The chain has TRBV3-1 (or the pseudogene TRBV3-2) and TRBJ2-4; 8 nucleotides match TRBD1. CDR1 and CDR2 (germline): LGHDT, YNNKEL (reference sequence). CDR3 size: 18 residues. V lost 0 bases, J lost 2 bases, and 9 bases stayed unmatched. The CDR3 DNA follows: TGTGCCAGCAGCCAAGACAGGCAGGGGGCGATTTCCAAAAACATTCAGTACTTC. Its protein product is CASSQDRQGAISKNIQYF.

The chain joins TRBV5-1 to TRBJ1-5; no clear D gene. The CDR3 length is 13 residues. V was trimmed by 0 bases and J by 5 bases, leaving 6 bases between them. CDR1 and CDR2 (germline): SGHRS, YFSETQ. Here the CDR3 DNA reads TGCGCCAGCAGCTTGGACGGAGATCAGCCCCAGCATTTT. It is translated as CASSLDGDQPQHF.

This chain uses TRBV7-3 with TRBJ1-1, with D unresolved. Germline lookup yields CDR1 SGHTA and CDR2 FQGTGA. V dropped 2 bases and J dropped 0 bases, with 4 bases sitting between them. This CDR3 has 13 amino acids. The CDR3 reads CASSLSVNTEAFF. In nucleotides, the CDR3 is TGTGCCAGCAGCTTATCGGTGAACACTGAAGCTTTCTTT.

The rearrangement uses TRBV7-6 and TRBJ2-5, with 10 bases lining up with TRBD2. V lost 9 bases to trimming and J lost 5 bases; unmatched junction nucleotides: 6. Germline V gene lookup returns CDR1 SGHVS and CDR2 FNYEAQ. The CDR3 extends over 13 amino acids. Here the CDR3 reads CASQAGGLETQYF. CDR3 sequence (DNA): TGTGCCAGTCAAGCGGGAGGGTTGGAGACCCAGTACTTC.

This chain connects TRBV5-1 to TRBJ2-1; tentative D call: TRBD1 (6 bases). CDR3 size: 12 residues. The germline V and J ends were trimmed by 4 bases and 8 bases, with 10 bases remaining between them. Germline CDR1 and CDR2: SGHRS and YFSETQ. CDR3 in DNA: TGCGCCAGCAGCCGCGAGGGGGATGAGCAGTTCTTC. This sequence encodes CASSREGDEQFF. Full variable domain (rest looked up from reference TRBV5-1 and TRBJ2-1): KAGVTQTPRYLIKTRGQQVTLSCSPISGHRSVSWYQQTPGQGLQFLFEYFSETQRNKGNFPGRFSGRQFSNSRSEMNVSTLELGDSALYLCASSREGDEQFFGPGTRLTVL.

The chain combines TRBV7-3 with TRBJ2-7; 14 bases fit TRBD2. V was clipped by 5 bases and J by 6 bases; unmatched bases: 0. The CDR3 is 13 amino acids. Germline V gene lookup returns CDR1 SGHTA and CDR2 FQGTGA. Here the CDR3 DNA reads TGTGCCAGCAGCGGACTAGCGGGAGGCGAGCAGTACTTC. This codes for CASSGLAGGEQYF. The full variable domain, in which reference TRBV7-3 and TRBJ2-7 provide the parts outside the CDR3, is GAGVSQTPSNKVTEKGKYVELRCDPISGHTALYWYRQSLGQGPEFLIYFQGTGAADDSGLPNDRFFAVRPEGSVSTLKIQRTERGDSAVYLCASSGLAGGEQYFGPGTRLTVT.

The chain links TRBV3-1 (or the pseudogene TRBV3-2) to TRBJ2-1; TRBD1 matches 11 bases. This CDR3 region has 17 residues. Germline trimming cut 4 bases from V and 5 bases from J; bases unmatched to any gene: 10. Germline values: CDR1 LGHDT, CDR2 YNNKEL (reference sequence). CDR3 amino acids: CASSRDRGIVLHNEQFF. The CDR3 DNA reads TGTGCCAGCAGCCGGGACAGGGGGATTGTCCTTCACAATGAGCAGTTCTTC.

The V and J genes are TRBV2 and TRBJ2-7; TRBD1 might be the D (6 bases). V was shortened by 6 bases and J by 5 bases, with 17 bases between the two germline ends. The CDR3 is made up of 14 amino acids. CDR1 is SNHLY and CDR2 is FYNNEI in the germline V gene. CDR3 sequence reads: CASSAATGLDEQYF. The CDR3 DNA is TGTGCCAGCAGCGCGGCCACAGGGCTCGACGAGCAGTACTTC. Drawing the rest from reference TRBV2 and TRBJ2-7, the complete variable domain is EPEVTQTPSHQVTQMGQEVILRCVPISNHLYFYWYRQILGQKVEFLVSFYNNEISEKSEIFDDQFSVERPDGSNFTLKIRSTKLEDSAMYFCASSAATGLDEQYFGPGTRLTVT.

The chain has TRBV5-5 and TRBJ2-7, with TRBD2 as a possible D gene (6 bases). V gave up 3 bases and J gave up 7 bases, with 11 bases separating them. The CDR3 is 12 residues long. CDR1 SGHKS and CDR2 YYEKEE come from the germline V gene (reference sequence). The CDR3 coding sequence is TGTGCCAGCAGCTATTGGGACTTAGAGCAGTACTTC. Protein product: CASSYWDLEQYF.

The chain uses TRBV24-1 and TRBJ2-5; D is unresolved. Germline lookup yields CDR1 KGHDR and CDR2 SFDVKD. Trimming removed 3 bases from V and 5 bases from J, with 12 bases in between. CDR3 size: 14 residues. CDR3 residues: CATSDPSSWETQYF. The CDR3 DNA sequence: TGTGCCACCAGTGATCCGTCAAGCTGGGAGACCCAGTACTTC.

The CDR3 coding sequence is TGTGCCAGCAGCCCCAAACAGGGGAACACTGAAGCTTTCTTT. This gives the protein CASSPKQGNTEAFF. The chain carries TRBV9 and TRBJ1-1, with TRBD1 as a possible D gene (6 bases). Trimming removed 4 bases from V and 1 base from J, with 11 bases in between. The germline gives CDR1 SGDLS, CDR2 YYNGEE. This CDR3 region has 14 residues.

J is TRBJ2-3 and V is TRBV4-1; tentatively, D is TRBD2 (6 bases). V lost 0 bases, J lost 2 bases, and 15 bases lay in between. This CDR3 spans 17 amino acids. Germline lookup yields CDR1 MGHRA and CDR2 YSYEKL. The CDR3 bases are TGCGCCAGCAGCCAAGAGGGCCCGGGGACTTTCACAGATACGCAGTATTTT. Its protein product is CASSQEGPGTFTDTQYF.

The chain recombines TRBV19 with TRBJ2-5; TRBD2 matches at 8 bases. V gave up 6 bases and J gave up 5 bases; unmatched junction bases: 2. The CDR3 consists of 12 residues. CDR1 and CDR2 from the germline V gene are LNHDA and SQIVND (reference sequence). The CDR3 spells CASSSSGETQYF. For the CDR3, the DNA is TGTGCCAGTAGCTCTAGCGGGGAGACCCAGTACTTC.